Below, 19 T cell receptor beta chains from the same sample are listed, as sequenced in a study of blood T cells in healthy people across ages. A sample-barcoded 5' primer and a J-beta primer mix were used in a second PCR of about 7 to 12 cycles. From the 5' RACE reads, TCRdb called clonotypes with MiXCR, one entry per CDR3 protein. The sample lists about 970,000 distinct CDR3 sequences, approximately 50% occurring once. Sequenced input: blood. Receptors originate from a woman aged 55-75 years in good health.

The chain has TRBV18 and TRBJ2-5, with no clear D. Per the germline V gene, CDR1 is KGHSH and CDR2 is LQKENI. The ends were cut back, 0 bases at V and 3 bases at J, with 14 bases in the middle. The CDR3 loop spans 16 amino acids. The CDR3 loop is CASSPPSGRVEETQYF. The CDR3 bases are TGTGCCAGCTCACCACCGTCAGGACGGGTAGAAGAGACCCAGTACTTC.

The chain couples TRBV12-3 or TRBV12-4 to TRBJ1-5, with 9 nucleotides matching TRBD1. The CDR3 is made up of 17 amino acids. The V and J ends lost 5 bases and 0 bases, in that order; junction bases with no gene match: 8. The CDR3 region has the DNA TGTGCCAGCAGTCCGGGGACAGGGTGGAATAGCAATCAGCCCCAGCATTTT. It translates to CASSPGTGWNSNQPQHF.

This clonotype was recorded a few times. The CDR3 DNA reads TGCAGTGCTAGAGATCCCCTAGCGGGAACCTACGAGCAGTACTTC. Its translation is CSARDPLAGTYEQYF. The rearrangement links TRBV20-1 to TRBJ2-7; TRBD2 matches at 9 bases. J gave up 2 bases and V 0 bases, and 5 bases lay outside the gene matches. Germline CDR1 is DFQATT and CDR2 is SNEGSKA (reference sequence). CDR3 length: 15 residues.

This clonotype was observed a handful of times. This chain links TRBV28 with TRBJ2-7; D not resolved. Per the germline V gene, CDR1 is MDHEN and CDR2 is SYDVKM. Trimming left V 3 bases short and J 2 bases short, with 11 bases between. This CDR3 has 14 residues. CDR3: CASSFGLPPYEQYF. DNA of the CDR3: TGTGCCAGCAGTTTTGGTCTGCCCCCCTACGAGCAGTACTTC. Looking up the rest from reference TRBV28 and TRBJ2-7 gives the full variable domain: DVKVTQSSRYLVKRTGEKVFLECVQDMDHENMFWYRQDPGLGLRLIYFSYDVKMKEKGDIPEGYSVSREKKERFSLILESASTNQTSMYLCASSFGLPPYEQYFGPGTRLTVT.

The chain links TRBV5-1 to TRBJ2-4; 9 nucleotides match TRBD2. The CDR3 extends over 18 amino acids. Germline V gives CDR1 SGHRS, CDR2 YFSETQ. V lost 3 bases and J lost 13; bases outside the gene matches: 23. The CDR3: CASSYATLAGSSYNEQYF. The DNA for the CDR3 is TGCGCCAGCAGCTATGCTACGCTAGCGGGAAGCTCCTACAATGAGCAGTACTTC.

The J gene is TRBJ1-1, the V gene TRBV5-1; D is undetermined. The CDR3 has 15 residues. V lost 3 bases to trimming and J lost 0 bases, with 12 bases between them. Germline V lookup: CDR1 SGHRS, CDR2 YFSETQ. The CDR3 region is CASSWEEGLNTEAFF. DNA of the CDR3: TGCGCCAGCAGCTGGGAGGAGGGCCTGAACACTGAAGCTTTCTTT.

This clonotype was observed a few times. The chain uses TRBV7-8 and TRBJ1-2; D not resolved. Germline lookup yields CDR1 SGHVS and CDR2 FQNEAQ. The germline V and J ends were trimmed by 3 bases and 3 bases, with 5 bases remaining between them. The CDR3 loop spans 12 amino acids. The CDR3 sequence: CASSFRDYGYTF. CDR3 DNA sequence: TGTGCCAGCAGCTTCCGGGACTATGGCTACACCTTC.

The DNA of the CDR3 is TGTGCCAGCACCGGGGGATTGGATACGCAGTATTTT. Translation gives CASTGGLDTQYF. This chain uses TRBV28 with TRBJ2-3; D might be TRBD2 (6 bases). The V gene lost 7 bases and the J gene lost 6 bases, with 11 bases spanning the gap. The CDR3 extends over 12 amino acids. Germline CDR1 MDHEN, CDR2 SYDVKM. The complete variable domain, with remaining parts taken from reference TRBV28 and TRBJ2-3, reads DVKVTQSSRYLVKRTGEKVFLECVQDMDHENMFWYRQDPGLGLRLIYFSYDVKMKEKGDIPEGYSVSREKKERFSLILESASTNQTSMYLCASTGGLDTQYFGPGTRLTVL.

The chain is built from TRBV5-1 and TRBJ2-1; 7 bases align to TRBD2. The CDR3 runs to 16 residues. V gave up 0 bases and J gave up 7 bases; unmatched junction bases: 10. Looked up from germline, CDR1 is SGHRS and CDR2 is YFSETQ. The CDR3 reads CASSLGSSGVGNEQFF. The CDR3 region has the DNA TGCGCCAGCAGCTTGGGCTCTAGCGGAGTGGGGAATGAGCAGTTCTTC.

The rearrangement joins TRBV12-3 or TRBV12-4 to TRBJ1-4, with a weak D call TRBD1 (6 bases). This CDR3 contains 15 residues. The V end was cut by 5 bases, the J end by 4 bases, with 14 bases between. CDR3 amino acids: CASSLLGGINEKLFF. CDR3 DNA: TGTGCCAGCAGTCTACTAGGGGGTATTAATGAAAAACTGTTTTTT.

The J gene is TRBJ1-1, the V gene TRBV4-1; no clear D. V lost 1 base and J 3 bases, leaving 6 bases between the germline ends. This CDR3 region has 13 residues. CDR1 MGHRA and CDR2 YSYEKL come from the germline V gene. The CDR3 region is CASSQALDTEAFF. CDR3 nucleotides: TGCGCCAGCAGCCAAGCCCTTGACACTGAAGCTTTCTTT.

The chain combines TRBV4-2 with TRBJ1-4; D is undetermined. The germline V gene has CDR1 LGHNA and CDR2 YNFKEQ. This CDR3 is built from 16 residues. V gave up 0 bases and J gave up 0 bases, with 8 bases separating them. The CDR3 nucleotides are TGTGCCAGCAGCCAAGAGCGGGCAACAACTAATGAAAAACTGTTTTTT. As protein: CASSQERATTNEKLFF.

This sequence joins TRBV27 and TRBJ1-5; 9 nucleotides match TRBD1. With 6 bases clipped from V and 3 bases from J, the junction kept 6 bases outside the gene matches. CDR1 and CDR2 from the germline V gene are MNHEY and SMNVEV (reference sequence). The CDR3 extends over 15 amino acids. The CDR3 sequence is CASRYTGGPNQPQHF. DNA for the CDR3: TGTGCCAGCAGGTATACAGGGGGCCCCAATCAGCCCCAGCATTTT.

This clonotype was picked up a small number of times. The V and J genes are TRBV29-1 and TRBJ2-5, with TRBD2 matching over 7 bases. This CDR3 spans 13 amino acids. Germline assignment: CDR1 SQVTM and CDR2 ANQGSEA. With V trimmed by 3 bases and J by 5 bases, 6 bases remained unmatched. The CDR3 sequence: CSVEQGGLETQYF. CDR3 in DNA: TGCAGCGTTGAGCAGGGAGGGTTGGAGACCCAGTACTTC.

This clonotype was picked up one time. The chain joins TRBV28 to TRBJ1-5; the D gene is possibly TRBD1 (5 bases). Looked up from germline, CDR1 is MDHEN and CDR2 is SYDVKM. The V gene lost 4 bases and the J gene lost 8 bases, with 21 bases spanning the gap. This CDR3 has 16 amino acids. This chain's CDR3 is CASSSPPRVASEPQHF. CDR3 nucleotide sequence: TGTGCCAGCAGTTCCCCCCCCAGGGTGGCAAGTGAGCCCCAGCATTTT.

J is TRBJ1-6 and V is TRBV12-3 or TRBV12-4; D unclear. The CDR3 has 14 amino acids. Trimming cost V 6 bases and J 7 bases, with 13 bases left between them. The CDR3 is CASSAGDPNSPLHF. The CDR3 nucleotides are TGTGCCAGCAGCGCAGGTGATCCGAATTCACCCCTCCACTTT.

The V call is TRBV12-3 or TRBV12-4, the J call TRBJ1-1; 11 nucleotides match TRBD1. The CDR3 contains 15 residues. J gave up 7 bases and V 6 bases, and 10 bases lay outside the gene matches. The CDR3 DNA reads TGTGCCAGCAGCCCCCTGGACAGGGGGCAGGATGAAGCTTTCTTT. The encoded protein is CASSPLDRGQDEAFF.

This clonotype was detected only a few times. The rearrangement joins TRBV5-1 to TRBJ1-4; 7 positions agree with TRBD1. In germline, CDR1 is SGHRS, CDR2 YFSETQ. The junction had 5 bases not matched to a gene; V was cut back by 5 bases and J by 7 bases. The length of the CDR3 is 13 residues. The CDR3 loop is CASSAGQSEKLFF. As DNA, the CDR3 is TGCGCCAGCAGTGCGGGACAGAGTGAAAAACTGTTTTTT.

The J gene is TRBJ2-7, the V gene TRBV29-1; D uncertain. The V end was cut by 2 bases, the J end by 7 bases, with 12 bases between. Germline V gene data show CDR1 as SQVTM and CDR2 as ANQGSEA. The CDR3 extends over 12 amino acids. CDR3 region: CSVESFYNEQYF. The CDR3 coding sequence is TGCAGCGTTGAATCCTTCTACAATGAGCAGTACTTC.